This T cell receptor beta chain emerged from a study of blood T cell repertoires in COVID-19. Study-wide background: The samples span acute and convalescent COVID-19 from the United States, Italy and Spain. T cells, B-cell-depleted T cells, or PBMCs supplied cDNA or gDNA.

V was cut by 0 bases and J by 5 bases, with 10 bases left in between. The germline gives CDR1 SNHLY, CDR2 FYNNEI. This CDR3 region has 14 residues. Authors' methods: Using reference gene primer amplification, nucleated cell counts were estimated. Assay: immunoSEQ multiplex PCR; the TCRdb copy retains only in-frame clones and omits some. V and J calls and clone size are given by that table; D and trimming were obtained from the DNA. The top ten clones hold about 2.5% of a sample with some 140,000 clones, over 80% of them seen once. Sequenced input: peripheral blood. This chain uses TRBV2 with TRBJ1-1; D is unresolved. This sequence was found in a man between 50 and 59 years old with active COVID-19. Written as DNA, the CDR3 is TGTGCCAGCAGTGAAGCCGGTCGAAGAACTGAAGCTTTCTTT. Its protein product is CASSEAGRRTEAFF. The whole variable domain, remainder taken from reference TRBV2 and TRBJ1-1, is EPEVTQTPSHQVTQMGQEVILRCVPISNHLYFYWYRQILGQKVEFLVSFYNNEISEKSEIFDDQFSVERPDGSNFTLKIRSTKLEDSAMYFCASSEAGRRTEAFFGQGTRLTVV.